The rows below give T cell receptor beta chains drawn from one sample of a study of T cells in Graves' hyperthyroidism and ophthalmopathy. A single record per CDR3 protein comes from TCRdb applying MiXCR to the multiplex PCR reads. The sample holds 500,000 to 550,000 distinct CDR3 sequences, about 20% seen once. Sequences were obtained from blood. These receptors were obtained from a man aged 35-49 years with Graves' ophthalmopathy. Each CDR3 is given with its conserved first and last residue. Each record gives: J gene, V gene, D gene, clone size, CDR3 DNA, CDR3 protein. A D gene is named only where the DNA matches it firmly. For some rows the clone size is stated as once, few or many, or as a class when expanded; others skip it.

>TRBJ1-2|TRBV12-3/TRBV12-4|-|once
TGTGCCAGCAGTAGGCGGTCGACGGGGGCAGGTGGCTACACCTTC
CASSRRSTGAGGYTF
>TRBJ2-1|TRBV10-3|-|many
TGTGCCATCAGCCTACAGGCCGGCAATGAGCAGTTCTTC
CAISLQAGNEQFF
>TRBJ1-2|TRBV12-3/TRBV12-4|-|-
TGTGCCAGCAGTTTAGATCGGAGGGGCTATGGCTACACCTTC
CASSLDRRGYGYTF
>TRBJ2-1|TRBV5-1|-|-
TGCGCCAGCAGCTTGGCCATCCGGGGCCAGGGCGCCTACAATGAGCAGTTCTTC
CASSLAIRGQGAYNEQFF
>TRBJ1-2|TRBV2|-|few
TGTGCCAGCACCAGGAATACTAACTATGGCTACACCTTC
CASTRNTNYGYTF
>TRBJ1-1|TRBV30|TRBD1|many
TGTGCCGGGGGCGGGTGGCAGGGGGGATTGACGCACACTGAAGCTTTCTTT
CAGGGWQGGLTHTEAFF
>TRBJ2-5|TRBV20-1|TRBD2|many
TGCAGTGCTAGCTCGGAAGCGGGGGCCTCCGGGGAGACCCAGTACTTC
CSASSEAGASGETQYF
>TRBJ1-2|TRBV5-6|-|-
TGTGCCAGCAGCACAATCCGGGACCGACGTAGCTACACCTTC
CASSTIRDRRSYTF
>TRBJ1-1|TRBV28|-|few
TGTGCCACTACACCTTCAGGGGATGAAGCTTTCTTT
CATTPSGDEAFF
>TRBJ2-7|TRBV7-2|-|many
TGTGCCAGCAGCTCAGGGGCCCTCGCCGCGGGCGAGCAGTACTTC
CASSSGALAAGEQYF
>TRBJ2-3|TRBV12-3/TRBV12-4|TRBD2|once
TGTGCCGGCAGTTTGGGGGGACTAGCGGGGGCCCAGGGAGATACGCAGTATTTT
CAGSLGGLAGAQGDTQYF
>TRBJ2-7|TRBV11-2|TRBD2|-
TGTGCCAGCAGCTTATTTACGGGGACTAGCGGGAGTATCAAGCAGTACTTC
CASSLFTGTSGSIKQYF
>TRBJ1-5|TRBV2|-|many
TGTGCCAGCAGTGAGGCGTATAGCAATCAGCCCCAGCATTTT
CASSEAYSNQPQHF
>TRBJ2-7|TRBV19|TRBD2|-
TGTGCCAGTAGTAGAAGAGCGGGGAGCTACGAGCAGTACTTC
CASSRRAGSYEQYF
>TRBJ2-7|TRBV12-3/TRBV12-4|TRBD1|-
TGTGCCAGCAGCCCTACGGGACAGGCACCCTACGAGCAGTACTTC
CASSPTGQAPYEQYF
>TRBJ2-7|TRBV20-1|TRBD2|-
TGCAGTGCTAGCCAATTCTATAGAGGACTAGCGGGGAGAGCGTACGAGCAGTACTTC
CSASQFYRGLAGRAYEQYF